Below, 2 T cell receptor beta chains from the same sample are listed, as sequenced in a study of T cell responses to AZD1222 COVID-19 vaccine. Here immunoSEQ multiplex PCR was the method, and the copy in TCRdb shows in-frame clones only, minus some. The sample gives about 140,000 clones, 92% of which show up once; 4% is in the top ten. Sequenced here: peripheral blood, sampled 28 days after the second AZD1222 dose. The origin of the receptors is an adult who received the AZD1222 COVID-19 vaccine.

The chain couples TRBV6-1 to TRBJ1-6; weak D call: TRBD1 (5 bases). V was clipped by 1 base and J by 10 bases, with 8 bases between them. The CDR3 is 13 residues long. Germline V lookup: CDR1 MNHNS, CDR2 SASEGT. The CDR3 reads CASSEGGGSPLHF. CDR3 nucleotides: TGTGCCAGCAGTGAAGGGGGCGGCTCACCCCTCCACTTT.

This chain joins TRBV28 and TRBJ2-7; 11 bases map to TRBD2. CDR3 size: 14 residues. From germline, CDR1 is MDHEN and CDR2 SYDVKM. V dropped 5 bases and J dropped 6; count of bases not matched to a gene: 6. The CDR3, as DNA: TGTGCCAGCAGTCCACTAGCGGGGGACTCCGAGCAGTACTTC. This codes for CASSPLAGDSEQYF.